This T cell receptor beta chain was documented in a study of blood T cell repertoires in COVID-19. The assay was immunoSEQ multiplex PCR, and TCRdb's table has in-frame clones only and misses some. This sample has about 190,000 clones, with around 84% found just once. Germline lookup yields CDR1 SGHDT and CDR2 YYEEEE. The CDR3 runs 12 residues. The V end was cut by 4 bases, the J end by 7 bases, with 11 bases between. Sequencing input: peripheral blood. V is TRBV5-6 and J is TRBJ1-2; D unresolved. The source is a human donor in a cohort sampled during active COVID-19. Here the CDR3 reads CASSIYSGGYTF. The CDR3 DNA follows: TGTGCCAGCAGCATCTACAGCGGTGGCTACACCTTC. Filled out from reference TRBV5-6 and TRBJ1-2, the complete variable domain reads DAGVTQSPTHLIKTRGQQVTLRCSPKSGHDTVSWYQQALGQGPQFIFQYYEEEERQRGNFPDRFSGHQFPNYSSELNVNALLLGDSALYLCASSIYSGGYTFGSGTRLTVV.